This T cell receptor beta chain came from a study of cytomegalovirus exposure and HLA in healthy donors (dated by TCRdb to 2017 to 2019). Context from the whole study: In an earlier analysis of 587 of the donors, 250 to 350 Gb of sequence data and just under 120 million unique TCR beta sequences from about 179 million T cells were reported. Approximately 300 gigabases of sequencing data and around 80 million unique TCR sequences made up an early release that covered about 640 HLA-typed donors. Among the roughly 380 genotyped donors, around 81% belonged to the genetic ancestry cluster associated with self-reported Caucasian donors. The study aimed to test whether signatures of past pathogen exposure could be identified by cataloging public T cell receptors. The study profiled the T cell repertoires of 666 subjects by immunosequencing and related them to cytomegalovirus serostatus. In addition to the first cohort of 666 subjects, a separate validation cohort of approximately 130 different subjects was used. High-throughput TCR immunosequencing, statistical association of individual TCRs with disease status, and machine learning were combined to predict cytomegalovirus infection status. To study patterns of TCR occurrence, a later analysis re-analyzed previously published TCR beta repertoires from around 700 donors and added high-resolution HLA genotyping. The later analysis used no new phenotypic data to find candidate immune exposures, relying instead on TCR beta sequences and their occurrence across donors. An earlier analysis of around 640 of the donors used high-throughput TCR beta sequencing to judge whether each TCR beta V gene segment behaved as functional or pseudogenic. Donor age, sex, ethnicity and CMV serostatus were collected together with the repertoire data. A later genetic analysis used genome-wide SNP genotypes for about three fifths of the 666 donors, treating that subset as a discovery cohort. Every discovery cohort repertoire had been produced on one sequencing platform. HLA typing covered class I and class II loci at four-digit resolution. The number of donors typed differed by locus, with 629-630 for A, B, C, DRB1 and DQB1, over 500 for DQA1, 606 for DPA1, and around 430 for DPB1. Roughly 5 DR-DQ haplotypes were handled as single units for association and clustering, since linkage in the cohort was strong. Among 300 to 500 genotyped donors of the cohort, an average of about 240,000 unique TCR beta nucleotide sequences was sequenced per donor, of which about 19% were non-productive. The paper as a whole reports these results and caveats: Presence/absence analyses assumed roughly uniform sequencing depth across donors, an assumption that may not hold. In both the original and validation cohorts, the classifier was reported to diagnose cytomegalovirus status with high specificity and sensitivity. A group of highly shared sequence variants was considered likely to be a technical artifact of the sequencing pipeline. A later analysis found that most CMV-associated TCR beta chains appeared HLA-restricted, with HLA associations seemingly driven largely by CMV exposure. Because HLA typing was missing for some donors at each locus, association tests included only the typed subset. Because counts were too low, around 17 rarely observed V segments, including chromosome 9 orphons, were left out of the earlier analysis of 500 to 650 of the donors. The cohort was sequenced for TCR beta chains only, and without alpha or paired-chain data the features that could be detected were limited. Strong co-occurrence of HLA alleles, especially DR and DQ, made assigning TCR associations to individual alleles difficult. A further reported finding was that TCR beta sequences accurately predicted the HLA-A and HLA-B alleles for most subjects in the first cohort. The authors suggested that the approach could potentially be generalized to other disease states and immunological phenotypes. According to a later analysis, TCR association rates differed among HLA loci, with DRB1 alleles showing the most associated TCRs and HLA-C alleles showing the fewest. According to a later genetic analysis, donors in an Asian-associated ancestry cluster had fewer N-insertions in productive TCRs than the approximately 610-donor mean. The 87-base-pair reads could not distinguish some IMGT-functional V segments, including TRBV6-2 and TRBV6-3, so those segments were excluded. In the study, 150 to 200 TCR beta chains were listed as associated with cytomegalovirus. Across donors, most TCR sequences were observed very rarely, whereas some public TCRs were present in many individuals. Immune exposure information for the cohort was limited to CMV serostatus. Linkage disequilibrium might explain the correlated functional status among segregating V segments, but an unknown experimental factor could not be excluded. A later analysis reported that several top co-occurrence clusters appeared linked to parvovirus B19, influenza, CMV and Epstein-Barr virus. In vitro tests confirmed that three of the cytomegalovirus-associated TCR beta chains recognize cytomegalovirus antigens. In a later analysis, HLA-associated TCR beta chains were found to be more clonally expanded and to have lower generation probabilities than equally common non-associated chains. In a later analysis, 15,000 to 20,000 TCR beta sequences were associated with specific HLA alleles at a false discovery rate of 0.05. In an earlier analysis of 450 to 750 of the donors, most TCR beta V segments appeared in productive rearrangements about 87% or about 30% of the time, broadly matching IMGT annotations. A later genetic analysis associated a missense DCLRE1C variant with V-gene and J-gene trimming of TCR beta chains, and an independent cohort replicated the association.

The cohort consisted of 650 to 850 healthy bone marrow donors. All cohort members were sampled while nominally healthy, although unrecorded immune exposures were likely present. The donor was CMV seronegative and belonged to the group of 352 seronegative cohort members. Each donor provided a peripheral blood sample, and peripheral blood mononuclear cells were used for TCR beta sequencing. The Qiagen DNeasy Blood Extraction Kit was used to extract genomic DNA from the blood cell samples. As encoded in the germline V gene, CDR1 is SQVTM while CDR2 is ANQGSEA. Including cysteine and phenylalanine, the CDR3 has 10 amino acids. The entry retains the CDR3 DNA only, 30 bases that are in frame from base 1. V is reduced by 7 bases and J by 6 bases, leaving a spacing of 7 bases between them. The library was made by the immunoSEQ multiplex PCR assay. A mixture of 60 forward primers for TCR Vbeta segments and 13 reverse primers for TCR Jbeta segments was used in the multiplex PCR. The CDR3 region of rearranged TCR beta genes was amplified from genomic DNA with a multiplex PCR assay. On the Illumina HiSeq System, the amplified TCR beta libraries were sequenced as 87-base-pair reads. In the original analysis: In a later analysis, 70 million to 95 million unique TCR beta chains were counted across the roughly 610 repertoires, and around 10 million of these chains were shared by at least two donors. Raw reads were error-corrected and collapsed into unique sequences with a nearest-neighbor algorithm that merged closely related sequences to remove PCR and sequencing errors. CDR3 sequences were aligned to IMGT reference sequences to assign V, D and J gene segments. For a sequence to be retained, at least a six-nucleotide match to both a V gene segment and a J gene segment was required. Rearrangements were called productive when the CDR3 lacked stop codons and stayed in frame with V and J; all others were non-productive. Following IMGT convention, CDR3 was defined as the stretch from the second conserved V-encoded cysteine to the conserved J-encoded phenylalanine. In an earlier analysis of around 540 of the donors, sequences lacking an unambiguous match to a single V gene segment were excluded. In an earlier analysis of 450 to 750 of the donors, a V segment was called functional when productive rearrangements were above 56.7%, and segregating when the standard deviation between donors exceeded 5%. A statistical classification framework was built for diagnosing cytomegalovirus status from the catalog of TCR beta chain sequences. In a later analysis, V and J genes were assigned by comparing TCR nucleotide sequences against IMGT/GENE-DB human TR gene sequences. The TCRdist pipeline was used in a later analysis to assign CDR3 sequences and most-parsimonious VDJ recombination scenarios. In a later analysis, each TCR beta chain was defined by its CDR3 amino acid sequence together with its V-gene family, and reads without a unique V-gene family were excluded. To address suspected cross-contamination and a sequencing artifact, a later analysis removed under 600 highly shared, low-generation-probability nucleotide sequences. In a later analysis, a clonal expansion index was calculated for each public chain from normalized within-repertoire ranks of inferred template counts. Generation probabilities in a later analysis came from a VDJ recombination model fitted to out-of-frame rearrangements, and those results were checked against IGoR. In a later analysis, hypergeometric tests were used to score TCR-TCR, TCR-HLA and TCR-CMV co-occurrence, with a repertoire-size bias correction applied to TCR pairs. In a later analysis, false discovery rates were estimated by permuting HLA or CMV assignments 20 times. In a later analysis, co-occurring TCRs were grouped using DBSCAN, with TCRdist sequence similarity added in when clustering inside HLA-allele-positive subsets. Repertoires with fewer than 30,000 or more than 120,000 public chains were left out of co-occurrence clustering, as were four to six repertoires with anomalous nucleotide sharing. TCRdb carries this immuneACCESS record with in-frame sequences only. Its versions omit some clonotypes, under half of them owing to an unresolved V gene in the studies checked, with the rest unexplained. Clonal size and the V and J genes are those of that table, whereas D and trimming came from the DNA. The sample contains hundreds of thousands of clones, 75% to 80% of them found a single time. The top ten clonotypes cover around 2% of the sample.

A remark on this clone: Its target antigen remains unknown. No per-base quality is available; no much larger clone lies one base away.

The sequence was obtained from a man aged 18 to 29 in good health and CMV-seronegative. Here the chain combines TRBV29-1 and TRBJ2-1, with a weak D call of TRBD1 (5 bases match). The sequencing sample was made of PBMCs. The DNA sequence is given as TGCAGCGCCAGGGTCAATGAGCAGTTCTTC. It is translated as CSARVNEQFF.